The entry below describes one TCR beta chain. The antigen is unknown. The protocol was immunoSEQ multiplex PCR, while the TCRdb copy is restricted to in-frame clones and leaves out a portion. The sample carries around 87,000 clones, 80% to 90% recorded once. The data stem from a study of T cell responses to AZD1222 COVID-19 vaccine. Notes on the study in general: After two AZD1222 doses, spike-specific TCR breadth and depth rose versus day 0.

The trim removed 0 bases at V and 4 bases at J, leaving 3 bases unmatched. In germline, CDR1 is SGHRS, CDR2 YFSETQ. CDR3 length: 16 amino acids. The chain has TRBV5-1 and TRBJ2-2; TRBD2 matches at 10 bases. The sequence came from an adult who received the AZD1222 COVID-19 vaccine. The sample here was peripheral blood, taken 28 days after the second AZD1222 dose. Written as DNA, the CDR3 is TGCGCCAGCAGCTTGGCTAGCGGGGGACGCACCGGGGAGCTGTTTTTT. Translating it yields CASSLASGGRTGELFF.